What follows are 6 T cell receptor beta chains derived from one specimen sequenced in a study of T cell repertoires in cytomegalovirus infection. TCRdb redid the calling of the reads with MiXCR, one entry per CDR3 protein. The sample shows some 270,000 distinct CDR3 sequences, 15% to 20% of them seen only once. What was sequenced was CD8+ T cells from PBMCs. The receptor source for this set is a human donor in good health (CMV status not recorded). Some clones in this sample may be carry-over from other donors' samples.

There are many counts of this clonotype. V gene TRBV6-5 combines with J gene TRBJ2-1; TRBD1 is a possible D gene (6 bases). The CDR3 loop spans 13 amino acids. Germline V lookup: CDR1 MNHEY, CDR2 SVGAGI. Trimming removed 10 bases at V and 9 bases at J, with 19 bases between. In DNA, the CDR3 is TGTGCCACCACTCTCGTGAGGGGGAGTGAGCAGTTCTTC. This gives the protein CATTLVRGSEQFF.

V and J are TRBV27 and TRBJ2-1; no clear D gene. Trimming shortened V by 3 bases and J by 2 bases, and 14 bases separated the two germline ends. Per germline, CDR1 MNHEY and CDR2 SMNVEV (reference sequence). The CDR3 totals 16 residues. The CDR3 nucleotides are TGTGCCAGCAGTTTGGCAGGAAGGGCCCCCTACAATGAGCAGTTCTTC. This gives the protein CASSLAGRAPYNEQFF.

The sample holds a few counts of this clonotype. This chain joins TRBV5-4 and TRBJ2-3; 11 bases fit TRBD2. The CDR3 sequence is 16 residues long. V gave up 4 bases and J gave up 4 bases; unmatched junction bases: 8. Germline loops: CDR1 SGHNT, CDR2 YYREEE (reference sequence). CDR3 DNA: TGTGCCAGCAGCGGAAGTAGCGGGGGGGCATCAGATACGCAGTATTTT. Its protein product is CASSGSSGGASDTQYF.

The rearrangement links TRBV28 to TRBJ2-4, with 7 nucleotides matching TRBD2. The CDR3 has 14 amino acids. Germline V gene data show CDR1 as MDHEN and CDR2 as SYDVKM. V was pared by 6 bases and J by 8 bases, with 10 bases of the junction left unmatched. The CDR3 protein is CASSPAGVADIQYF. CDR3 DNA: TGTGCCAGCAGCCCCGCGGGAGTAGCGGACATTCAGTACTTC.

At least ten counts were recorded for this clonotype. The chain uses TRBV7-2 and TRBJ1-5; 10 positions agree with TRBD1. Losses at the gene ends were 3 bases for V and 5 bases for J; bases not matched to a gene: 1. Germline V gene data show CDR1 as SGHTA and CDR2 as FQGNSA. CDR3 size: 14 residues. The CDR3 DNA reads as TGTGCCAGCAGCTTGGACAGGGGGTATCAGCCCCAGCATTTT. It yields the protein CASSLDRGYQPQHF.

This clonotype was picked up many times. The genes are TRBV10-3 and TRBJ1-4, with a tentative D call TRBD1 (6 bases). The CDR3 sequence is 15 residues long. Per the germline V gene, CDR1 is ENHRY and CDR2 is SYGVKD. The V and J ends lost 7 bases and 0 bases respectively, with 12 bases between them. The CDR3 sequence is CAIKSGATTNEKLFF. CDR3 nucleotide sequence: TGTGCCATCAAATCGGGGGCGACAACTAATGAAAAACTGTTTTTT.